The 28 T cell receptor beta chains in this list originate from one sample, sequenced in a study of regulatory and conventional T cells in RAG deficiency. Conventional CD4+ T cells were sorted from blood as CD25-low CD127-high cells. The assay was immunoSEQ multiplex PCR, and TCRdb's table has in-frame clones only and misses some. The sample consists of fewer than 40,000 clones, more than 90% of them appearing once. The data were also submitted as part of a second study, on regulatory T cells. As reported in that work: Amplification used 52 TRBV primers and 13 TRBJ primers.

The sequenced sample consisted of CD25- CD4+ T cells sorted from blood. These receptors were collected from a human donor in good health.

As DNA, the CDR3 is TGTGCCAGCAGCTTAGCGCGAGGGGGCAGGAGCAATCAGCCCCAGCATTTT. Translated: CASSLARGGRSNQPQHF. The chain carries TRBV7-8 and TRBJ1-5, with 7 bases fitting TRBD1. The CDR3 runs to 17 residues. The germline gives CDR1 SGHVS, CDR2 FQNEAQ. With V trimmed by 0 bases and J by 1 base, 6 bases remained unmatched.

The chain joins TRBV9 to TRBJ2-7; 10 bases align to TRBD2. The junction had 11 bases not matched to a gene; V was cut back by 0 bases and J by 5 bases. CDR3 size: 17 residues. The germline V gene encodes CDR1 SGDLS and CDR2 YYNGEE. The CDR3 region is CASSVGWRTSGPNEQYF. The CDR3, as DNA: TGTGCCAGCAGCGTAGGGTGGCGGACTAGCGGACCCAACGAGCAGTACTTC.

V usage is TRBV19 and J usage is TRBJ2-6; D is possibly TRBD1 (5 bases). The CDR3 runs 14 residues. Trimming cost V 8 bases and J 1 base, with 9 bases left between them. Germline V gene data show CDR1 as LNHDA and CDR2 as SQIVND (reference sequence). DNA of the CDR3: TGTGCCAGTGCAGACAGATCTGGGGCCAACGTCCTGACTTTC. This gives the protein CASADRSGANVLTF.

The V gene is TRBV6-6, the J gene TRBJ1-1, with a possible D match to TRBD1 (6 bases). CDR3 length: 15 amino acids. V was cut by 4 bases and J by 1 base, with 13 bases left in between. Germline-derived CDR1 and CDR2 are MNHNY and SVGAGI (reference sequence). The CDR3 loop is CASSSGQMTNTEAFF. CDR3 DNA sequence: TGTGCCAGCAGTTCCGGACAGATGACGAACACTGAAGCTTTCTTT.

The chain links TRBV7-9 to TRBJ2-7; possibly TRBD1 for D (6 bases). The CDR3 spans 15 residues. V lost 4 bases and J lost 4, with 17 bases in between. The V gene's germline CDR1 is SEHNR and CDR2 FQNEAQ (reference sequence). The CDR3, as DNA: TGTGCCAGCAGCTCAACGACAGGCTCACCATACGAGCAGTACTTC. It translates to CASSSTTGSPYEQYF.

V usage is TRBV7-2 and J usage is TRBJ1-1; 7 bases fit TRBD1. The CDR3 contains 14 residues. The germline V gene encodes CDR1 SGHTA and CDR2 FQGNSA. Germline trimming cut 1 base from V and 2 bases from J; bases unmatched to any gene: 1. CDR3 region: CASSLGQGNTEAFF. The CDR3 DNA reads TGTGCCAGCAGCTTAGGACAGGGAAACACTGAAGCTTTCTTT.

The V gene is TRBV29-1, the J gene TRBJ2-5; 9 bases fit TRBD2. The DNA end is more similar to TRBJ2-7, so the J call may be wrong. This CDR3 has 14 residues. Germline V gives CDR1 SQVTM, CDR2 ANQGSEA. The CDR3 region has the DNA TGCAGCGTCCCCATTAGCGGGAGTCGCGACGAGCAGTACTTC. This gives the protein CSVPISGSRDEQYF.

This chain connects TRBV14 to TRBJ1-4; 8 bases align to TRBD1. CDR1 and CDR2 (germline): SGHDN, FVKESK. The CDR3 covers 15 residues. Germline trimming cut 4 bases from V and 6 bases from J; bases unmatched to any gene: 7. The CDR3 reads CASSPRQGRYEKLFF. CDR3 in DNA: TGTGCCAGCAGCCCTCGACAGGGGAGATATGAAAAACTGTTTTTT.

The chain couples TRBV7-2 to TRBJ2-3, with 9 nucleotides matching TRBD2. In germline, CDR1 is SGHTA, CDR2 FQGNSA. V lost 2 bases to trimming and J lost 5 bases; unmatched junction nucleotides: 11. CDR3 size: 17 residues. The DNA of the CDR3 is TGTGCCAGCAGCTTAAATGGCGGGGGGGCTCGAGGAGATACGCAGTATTTT. This codes for CASSLNGGGARGDTQYF.

The rearrangement joins TRBV30 to TRBJ2-5; 9 nucleotides line up with TRBD2. J gave up 9 bases and V 1 base, and 12 bases lay outside the gene matches. The CDR3 runs 15 residues. Germline CDR1 and CDR2: GTSNPN and SVGIG (reference sequence). The CDR3 reads CAWSGAGGPLAAQYF. CDR3 nucleotides: TGTGCCTGGAGTGGAGCGGGGGGCCCACTCGCGGCCCAGTACTTC.

CDR3 nucleotides: TGTGCCTGGACCTCTAACGAGGAGGAGCTGTTTTTT. Translating gives CAWTSNEEELFF. The V and J genes are TRBV30 and TRBJ2-2; D not certain. This CDR3 spans 12 amino acids. Trimming cost V 4 bases and J 10 bases, with 13 bases left between them. Germline-derived CDR1 and CDR2 are GTSNPN and SVGIG (reference sequence).

V is TRBV29-1 and J is TRBJ1-1; no clear D. The V and J ends lost 4 bases and 1 base respectively, with 10 bases between them. Per the germline V gene, CDR1 is SQVTM and CDR2 is ANQGSEA. The CDR3 extends over 13 amino acids. CDR3 DNA sequence: TGCAGCGTTGTTTCGGGGTCGAACACTGAAGCTTTCTTT. Its translation: CSVVSGSNTEAFF.

This clone was counted once. The chain couples TRBV7-2 to TRBJ2-7; D possibly corresponds to TRBD1 (5 bases). The CDR3 is 14 residues long. Germline loops: CDR1 SGHTA, CDR2 FQGNSA. The germline V and J ends were trimmed by 1 base and 7 bases, with 14 bases remaining between them. Written as DNA, the CDR3 is TGTGCCAGCAGCTTAGGGGGCAGGGTGGGAGAGCAGTACTTC. It specifies CASSLGGRVGEQYF.

The gene calls are TRBV2 and TRBJ2-1; a possible D gene is TRBD2 (5 bases). V was clipped by 7 bases and J by 0 bases, with 16 bases between them. Germline loops: CDR1 SNHLY, CDR2 FYNNEI. The CDR3 contains 16 residues. The CDR3 loop is CASTLERSRSYNEQFF. CDR3 bases: TGTGCCAGCACCCTTGAGCGGTCCCGCTCCTACAATGAGCAGTTCTTC.

The genes are TRBV11-2 and TRBJ2-1, with D tentatively TRBD2 (6 bases). Germline V gene data show CDR1 as SGHAT and CDR2 as FQNNGV. Trimming stripped 5 bases from V and 4 bases from J, with 9 bases between. The CDR3 has 13 amino acids. The DNA for the CDR3 is TGTGCCAGCAGCGCGGGACTTTACAATGAGCAGTTCTTC. This codes for CASSAGLYNEQFF.

The V gene is TRBV4-3, the J gene TRBJ1-4; TRBD1 is a possible D gene (5 bases). The CDR3 runs to 15 residues. The V end was cut by 3 bases, the J end by 3 bases, with 11 bases between. Germline CDR1 LGHNA, CDR2 YSLEER. The DNA of the CDR3 is TGCGCCAGCAGCCAGGAGGGGCGGCCTAATGAAAAACTGTTTTTT. Protein sequence: CASSQEGRPNEKLFF.

Points on this clone: An end of the junction differs from the germline gene, which may be a read error. The chain joins TRBV7-7 to TRBJ2-3, with 9 positions matching TRBD2. The CDR3 has 16 amino acids. CDR1 is SSHAT and CDR2 is FNYEAQ in the germline V gene (reference sequence). This CDR3 reads CASSPGKAGGTDTQYF. The CDR3 region has the DNA TGTGCTAGCAGCCCCGGGAAAGCGGGGGGAACAGATACGCAGTATTTT.

The V gene is TRBV6-4, the J gene TRBJ1-1; a weak D match, TRBD1 (5 bases). CDR3 length equals 16 residues. V was pared by 2 bases and J by 1 base, with 14 bases between. Germline V gene lookup returns CDR1 MRHNA and CDR2 SNTAGT. The CDR3 spells CASSDGSGKGNTEAFF. CDR3 DNA sequence: TGTGCCAGCAGTGACGGCTCAGGGAAAGGGAACACTGAAGCTTTCTTT.

The gene calls are TRBV10-3 and TRBJ1-1, with TRBD1 identical over 10 bases. CDR1 is ENHRY and CDR2 is SYGVKD in the germline V gene. The CDR3 totals 13 residues. V gave up 11 bases and J gave up 4 bases; unmatched junction bases: 7. The CDR3 region is CASDRDRGTEAFF. CDR3 DNA sequence: TGTGCCTCGGACCGGGACAGGGGCACTGAAGCTTTCTTT.

V is TRBV7-3 and J is TRBJ2-1; perhaps TRBD1 as D (6 bases). Germline lookup yields CDR1 SGHTA and CDR2 FQGTGA. This CDR3 spans 16 amino acids. V dropped 4 bases and J dropped 0 bases, with 13 bases sitting between them. This chain's CDR3 is CASSSNGQSSYNEQFF. In DNA form, the CDR3 reads TGTGCCAGCAGCTCGAATGGACAGAGCTCCTACAATGAGCAGTTCTTC.

The chain carries TRBV7-4 and TRBJ2-7, with 9 bases that match TRBD1. Trimming removed 4 bases from V and 5 bases from J; junction bases left unmatched: 6. Per germline, CDR1 SGHVT and CDR2 SQSDAQ. The CDR3 loop spans 14 amino acids. CDR3 in DNA: TGTGCCAGCAGCTCCGGGACAGGGAGGAACGAGCAGTACTTC. Translated, it gives CASSSGTGRNEQYF.

The chain couples TRBV9 to TRBJ2-5; D is possibly TRBD2 (6 bases). This CDR3 contains 14 residues. Germline V gene lookup returns CDR1 SGDLS and CDR2 YYNGEE. Trimming pared 3 bases from V and 5 bases from J, leaving 14 bases between. The CDR3 nucleotides read TGTGCCAGCAGCGCAGCCTATGGGGGGGAGACCCAGTACTTC. Translating gives CASSAAYGGETQYF. The full variable domain, its missing parts supplied by reference TRBV9 and TRBJ2-5, is DSGVTQTPKHLITATGQRVTLRCSPRSGDLSVYWYQQSLDQGLQFLIQYYNGEERAKGNILERFSAQQFPDLHSELNLSSLELGDSALYFCASSAAYGGETQYFGPGTRLLVL.

V gene TRBV5-1 combines with J gene TRBJ2-5; TRBD2 matches 11 bases. The junction had 5 bases not matched to a gene; V was cut back by 2 bases and J by 2 bases. Germline loops: CDR1 SGHRS, CDR2 YFSETQ. The CDR3 extends over 16 amino acids. The CDR3 region is CASSFSPSGGQETQYF. In DNA, the CDR3 is TGCGCCAGCAGCTTTTCTCCTAGCGGGGGGCAAGAGACCCAGTACTTC.

The chain has TRBV19 and TRBJ1-5, with D tentatively TRBD1 (6 bases). The CDR3 is made up of 16 amino acids. Germline-derived CDR1 and CDR2 are LNHDA and SQIVND (reference sequence). Trimming took 2 bases from V and 2 from J, leaving 13 bases between them. The CDR3 protein is CASSISGASGNQPQHF. DNA for the CDR3: TGTGCCAGTAGTATATCAGGGGCGAGTGGCAATCAGCCCCAGCATTTT.

This chain links TRBV30 with TRBJ1-5; D uncertain. There are 15 residues in the CDR3. The germline V and J ends were trimmed by 1 base and 2 bases, with 12 bases remaining between them. Germline V gene sequence: CDR1 GTSNPN, CDR2 SVGIG (reference sequence). The CDR3 region is CAWSGGSWGNQPQHF. DNA of the CDR3: TGTGCCTGGAGTGGCGGGAGTTGGGGCAATCAGCCCCAGCATTTT.

This sequence joins TRBV9 and TRBJ2-3; 16 nucleotides match TRBD2. This CDR3 is built from 20 residues. Germline lookup yields CDR1 SGDLS and CDR2 YYNGEE. V was clipped by 3 bases and J by 5 bases; unmatched bases: 15. The CDR3 coding sequence is TGTGCCAGCAGCGCCTGGGGGGGGACTAGCGGGAGGGCCTCCGTAGATACGCAGTATTTT. This sequence encodes CASSAWGGTSGRASVDTQYF.

The chain joins TRBV13 to TRBJ2-1, with 9 bases matching TRBD2. Germline V gives CDR1 PRHDT, CDR2 FYEKMQ (reference sequence). The V gene end was trimmed by 1 base and the J gene end by 0 bases; junction bases not matched to a gene: 7. CDR3 length: 18 residues. CDR3 sequence: CASSLALAGSTSYNEQFF. Here the CDR3 DNA reads TGTGCCAGCAGCTTAGCACTAGCGGGCTCTACCTCCTACAATGAGCAGTTCTTC.

This clone was counted a few times. The V call is TRBV2, the J call TRBJ1-5, with D maybe TRBD1 (6 bases). Trimming pared 6 bases from V and 1 base from J, leaving 13 bases between. The CDR3 is 15 residues long. The germline V gene encodes CDR1 SNHLY and CDR2 FYNNEI. The DNA of the CDR3 is TGTGCCAGCAGGATACAGGGCTTAAGCAATCAGCCCCAGCATTTT. Encoded protein: CASRIQGLSNQPQHF.